This T cell receptor (beta chain) was sequenced during a study of blood T cells in healthy people across ages. CDR3 length: 15 residues. Germline V gene lookup returns CDR1 DFQATT and CDR2 SNEGSKA (reference sequence). A second about 6 to 11 cycle PCR used barcoded and J-beta primers. Template switching added a 12-random-nucleotide identifier to every cDNA molecule. TCRdb reanalysed the 5' RACE reads using MiXCR and keeps one entry per CDR3 protein. The data contain about 1.6 million distinct CDR3 sequences, about 31% of them singletons. Study-wide results and limits: What prevented conclusive comparison of naive and antigen-experienced cells was that PBMCs were unsorted.

In the case of this clonotype: Its antigen is as yet unknown.

V is TRBV20-1 and J is TRBJ2-4; TRBD1 aligns across 12 bases. Judging by the DNA end, TRBJ2-7 fits better; the J call may be wrong. This sequence originates from a woman in her 30s in good health. Sequenced: blood. The chain's CDR3 is CSASGTGGILDEQYF. In DNA, the CDR3 is TGCAGTGCTTCCGGGACAGGGGGCATTTTGGACGAGCAGTACTTC.